This TCR beta chain was recovered during a study of spatial heterogeneity in lung cancer. All TCR cDNA molecules were individually tagged with a unique molecular identifier. TCRdb passed the 5' RACE reads through MiXCR, listing each CDR3 protein once. The data show about 85,000 distinct CDR3 sequences, approximately 20% seen once. Study-wide findings and caveats: Ubiquitous expanded tumor TCRs appeared in blood more at resection than follow-up.

The CDR3 contains 16 residues. Per germline, CDR1 LGHNA and CDR2 YNFKEQ. Unmatched junction bases numbered 9, after V lost 1 base and J lost 6 bases. About this clonotype itself: Its target is unknown.

Indicated time point: sample taken at primary tumor resection. The study sequenced unsorted whole RNA from tumor, nontumor lung or frozen PBMC. Donation came from around 77 patients with untreated early-stage non-small cell lung cancer. Source: PBMCs, taken at surgery. The clonotype was recovered from a male donor with early-stage non-small cell lung cancer. The chain carries TRBV4-2 and TRBJ2-7; 10 nucleotides match TRBD2. The CDR3 coding sequence is TGTGCCAGCAGCCAAGGGCTAGCGGGGGCCCTGGGCGAGCAGTACTTC. Translated, it gives CASSQGLAGALGEQYF.